The rows below give T cell receptor beta chains drawn from one sample of a study of CD8 T cells in ankylosing spondylitis. From the 5' RACE reads, TCRdb called clonotypes with MiXCR, one entry per CDR3 protein. The data contain 700,000 to 1,000,000 distinct CDR3 sequences, approximately 12% of them singletons. The source material was blood, either unsorted or a sorted T cell fraction (not recorded which). These receptors originate from a male donor with ankylosing spondylitis. Each CDR3 is given with its conserved first and last residue. The order of the fields is D gene, V gene, clone size, J gene, CDR3 DNA, CDR3 protein. D genes are given only for firm matches. Clone size appears in some rows only: once, few, many, or a class for an expanded clone.

NA	TRBV11-1	few	TRBJ1-6	TGTGCCAGCAGCTCCGGACAGCCCGCCTATAATTCACCCCTCCACTTT	CASSSGQPAYNSPLHF
TRBD2	TRBV5-1	few	TRBJ2-2	TGCGCCAGCAGCGGGGGACTAGCGGGAGTGTCCGGGGAGCTGTTTTTT	CASSGGLAGVSGELFF
NA	TRBV11-3	NA	TRBJ1-1	TGTGCCAGCAGCCCCTCGGGACACGGAAACACTGAAGCTTTCTTT	CASSPSGHGNTEAFF
NA	TRBV7-9	NA	TRBJ2-1	TGTGCCAGCAGCTTAGTTCCGACAGGAACACACGATGAGCAGTTCTTC	CASSLVPTGTHDEQFF
NA	TRBV11-2	NA	TRBJ1-5	TGTGCCAGCAGCCAGGAGCATCAGCCCCAGCATTTT	CASSQEHQPQHF
NA	TRBV12-3/TRBV12-4	few	TRBJ1-5	TGTGCCAGCACTTATAGCAATCAGCCCCAGCATTTT	CASTYSNQPQHF
NA	TRBV7-2	few	TRBJ2-5	TGTGCCAGCCTCCTAGGCACCTTCTCAGAGACCCAGTACTTC	CASLLGTFSETQYF
TRBD1	TRBV5-1	NA	TRBJ1-4	TGCGCCAGCAGCCCGACAGGGGAAAATGAAAAACTGTTTTTT	CASSPTGENEKLFF
NA	TRBV24-1	NA	TRBJ1-2	TGTGCCACCAGTGGGAGGACACCGTTTAACTATGGCTACACCTTC	CATSGRTPFNYGYTF
TRBD1	TRBV7-2	NA	TRBJ1-6	TGTGCCAGCAGCTTTCAGACAGGGCGGGGGATTAATTCACCCCTCCACTTT	CASSFQTGRGINSPLHF
TRBD1	TRBV6-1	NA	TRBJ2-7	TGTGCCAGCAGACTGGGACAGGGGGGAGAGCAGTACTTC	CASRLGQGGEQYF
NA	TRBV6-2/TRBV6-3	few	TRBJ2-6	TGTGCCAGCAGTTACCCGCAGGGCAAAGCCTTAAGCTCTGGGGCCAACGTCCTGACTTTC	CASSYPQGKALSSGANVLTF
TRBD1	TRBV4-1	few	TRBJ1-5	TGCGCCAGCAGCCAACAGACAGGGGGCTTGCAGCCCCAGCATTTT	CASSQQTGGLQPQHF
NA	TRBV28	NA	TRBJ2-1	TGTGCCAGCAACCTTCCTAGAAAGTCCAATGAGCAGTTCTTC	CASNLPRKSNEQFF
NA	TRBV29-1	NA	TRBJ2-3	TGCAGCGTTGAACGGGGAATTAGCGCAGATACGCAGTATTTT	CSVERGISADTQYF
NA	TRBV28	few	TRBJ2-1	TGTGCCAGCAGTCCCGGAAGCACAAGGGAGCAGTTCTTC	CASSPGSTREQFF
NA	TRBV7-9	NA	TRBJ2-2	TGTGCCAGCAGCTCTGGGCCCCTCTGCGGGGAGCTGTTTTTT	CASSSGPLCGELFF
NA	TRBV12-3/TRBV12-4	many	TRBJ1-1	TGTGCCAGCAGTCTATTAAGGACCGGAGACACTGAAGCTTTCTTT	CASSLLRTGDTEAFF
TRBD1	TRBV5-1	NA	TRBJ1-1	TGCGCCAGCAGCTTTGAACAGGGGAGCACTGAAGCTTTCTTT	CASSFEQGSTEAFF
NA	TRBV5-1	few	TRBJ2-7	TGCGCCAGCAGCTTGTCTCCGGGATTTCATTACGAGCAGTACTTC	CASSLSPGFHYEQYF
NA	TRBV18	NA	TRBJ2-1	TGTGCCAGCTCACCACAGGGACTCAAGACAGGCAATGAGCAGTTCTTC	CASSPQGLKTGNEQFF
TRBD2	TRBV15	NA	TRBJ2-5	TGTGCCACCAGCAGAGATCGTCTAGCGGGAGAAGAGACCCAGTACTTC	CATSRDRLAGEETQYF
TRBD1	TRBV25-1	few	TRBJ2-7	TGTGCCAGCAGTGATGGCTCTTCGAGACAGGGGAAACACGAGCAGTACTTC	CASSDGSSRQGKHEQYF
TRBD1	TRBV10-3	few	TRBJ1-6	TGTGCCATCAGGGGGACAGGGGGGGATTCACCCCTCCACTTT	CAIRGTGGDSPLHF
TRBD1	TRBV4-3	few	TRBJ1-6	TGCGCCAGCAGCCAAGTAAGGTGGGACAGGGAAGAGTCACCCCTCCACTTT	CASSQVRWDREESPLHF
NA	TRBV11-2	NA	TRBJ2-5	TGTGCCAGCAGCCGGGAGAAGACCCAGTACTTC	CASSREKTQYF
TRBD2	TRBV20-1	many	TRBJ2-7	TGCAGGCCGTGGGGGGGGGAGTCCTACGAGCAGTACTTC	CRPWGGESYEQYF
NA	TRBV2	few	TRBJ1-6	TGTGCCAGTCTTACCCGAGGGGCAGGGGCGTATAATTCACCCCTCCACTTT	CASLTRGAGAYNSPLHF
TRBD2	TRBV10-3	few	TRBJ2-1	TGTGCCATCATGGAACTAGCGGGAGATAATGAGCAGTTCTTC	CAIMELAGDNEQFF